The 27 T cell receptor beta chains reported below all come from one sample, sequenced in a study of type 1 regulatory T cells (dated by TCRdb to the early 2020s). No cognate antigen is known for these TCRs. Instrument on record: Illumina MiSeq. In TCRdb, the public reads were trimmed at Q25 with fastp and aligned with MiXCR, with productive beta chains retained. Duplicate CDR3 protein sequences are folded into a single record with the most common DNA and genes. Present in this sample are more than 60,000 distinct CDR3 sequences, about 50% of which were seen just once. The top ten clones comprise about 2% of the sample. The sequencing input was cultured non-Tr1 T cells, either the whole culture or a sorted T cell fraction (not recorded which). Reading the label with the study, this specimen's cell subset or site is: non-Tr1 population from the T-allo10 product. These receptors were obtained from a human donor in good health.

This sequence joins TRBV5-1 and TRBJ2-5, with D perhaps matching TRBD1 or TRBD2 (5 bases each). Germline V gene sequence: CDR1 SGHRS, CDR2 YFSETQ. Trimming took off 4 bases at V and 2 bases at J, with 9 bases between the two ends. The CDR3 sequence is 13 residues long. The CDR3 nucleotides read TGCGCCAGCAGCATGGGACCGCAAGAGACCCAGTACTTC. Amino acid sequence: CASSMGPQETQYF.

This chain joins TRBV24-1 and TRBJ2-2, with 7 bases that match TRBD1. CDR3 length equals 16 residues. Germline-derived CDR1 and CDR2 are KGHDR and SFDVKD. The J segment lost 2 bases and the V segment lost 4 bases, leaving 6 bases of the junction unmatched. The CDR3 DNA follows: TGTGCCACCAGTGACATAAGACAGGGAAACACCGGGGAGCTGTTTTTT. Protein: CATSDIRQGNTGELFF.

The DNA for the CDR3 is TGTGCCAGCAGCTCAGGGGGCACCGAGACCCAGTACTTC. It yields the protein CASSSGGTETQYF. J is TRBJ2-5 and V is TRBV27; 8 nucleotides match TRBD1. Germline V gene data show CDR1 as MNHEY and CDR2 as SMNVEV (reference sequence). This CDR3 region has 13 residues. V was pared by 6 bases and J by 5 bases, with 5 bases of the junction left unmatched.

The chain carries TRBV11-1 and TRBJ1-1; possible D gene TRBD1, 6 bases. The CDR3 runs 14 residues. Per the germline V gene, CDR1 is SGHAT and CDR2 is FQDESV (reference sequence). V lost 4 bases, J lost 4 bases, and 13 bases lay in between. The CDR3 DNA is TGTGCCAGCAGCTCCCCGGGGGGCGTCACTGAAGCTTTCTTT. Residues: CASSSPGGVTEAFF.

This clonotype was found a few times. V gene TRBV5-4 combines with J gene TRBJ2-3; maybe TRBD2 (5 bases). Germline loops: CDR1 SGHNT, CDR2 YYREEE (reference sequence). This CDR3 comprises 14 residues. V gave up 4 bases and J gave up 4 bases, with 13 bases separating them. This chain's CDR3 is CASSAGRPADTQYF. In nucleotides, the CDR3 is TGTGCCAGCAGCGCGGGCCGGCCGGCAGATACGCAGTATTTT.

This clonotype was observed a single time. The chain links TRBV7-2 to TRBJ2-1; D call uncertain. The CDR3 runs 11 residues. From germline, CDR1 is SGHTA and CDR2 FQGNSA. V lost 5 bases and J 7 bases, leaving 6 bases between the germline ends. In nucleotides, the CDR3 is TGTGCCAGCAGCCCTCGAAATGAGCAGTTCTTC. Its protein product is CASSPRNEQFF.

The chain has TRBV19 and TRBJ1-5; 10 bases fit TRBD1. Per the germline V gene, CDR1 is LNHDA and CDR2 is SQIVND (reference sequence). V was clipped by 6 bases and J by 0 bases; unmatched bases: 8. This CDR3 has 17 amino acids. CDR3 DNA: TGTGCCAGTAGATCGGGGACAGGGGCCCTTAGCAATCAGCCCCAGCATTTT. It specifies CASRSGTGALSNQPQHF.

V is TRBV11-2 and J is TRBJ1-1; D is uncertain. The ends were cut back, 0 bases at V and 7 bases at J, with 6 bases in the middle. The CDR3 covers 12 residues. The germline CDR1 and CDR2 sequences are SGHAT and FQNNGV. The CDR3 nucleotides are TGTGCCAGCAGCTTAGATCGTTTTGAAGCTTTCTTT. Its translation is CASSLDRFEAFF.

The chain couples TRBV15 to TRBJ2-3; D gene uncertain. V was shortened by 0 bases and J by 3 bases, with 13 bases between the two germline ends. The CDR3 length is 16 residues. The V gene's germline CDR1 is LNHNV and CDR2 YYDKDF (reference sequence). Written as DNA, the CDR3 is TGTGCCACCAGCAGAGAAACCCGAAGGGCTACAGATACGCAGTATTTT. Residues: CATSRETRRATDTQYF.

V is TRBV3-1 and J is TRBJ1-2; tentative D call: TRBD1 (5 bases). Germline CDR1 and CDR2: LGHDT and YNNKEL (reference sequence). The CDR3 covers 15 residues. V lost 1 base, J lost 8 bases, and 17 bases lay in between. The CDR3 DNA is TGTGCCAGCAGCCAAGTTCCCCAGGGCGGTTGGGGCTACACCTTC. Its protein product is CASSQVPQGGWGYTF.

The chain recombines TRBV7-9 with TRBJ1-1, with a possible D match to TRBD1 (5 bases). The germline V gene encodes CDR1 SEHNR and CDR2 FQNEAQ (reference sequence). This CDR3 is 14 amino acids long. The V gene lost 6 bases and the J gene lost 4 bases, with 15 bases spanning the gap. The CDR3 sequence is CASRGEGSGTEAFF. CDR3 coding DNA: TGTGCCAGCAGAGGGGAGGGATCAGGCACTGAAGCTTTCTTT.

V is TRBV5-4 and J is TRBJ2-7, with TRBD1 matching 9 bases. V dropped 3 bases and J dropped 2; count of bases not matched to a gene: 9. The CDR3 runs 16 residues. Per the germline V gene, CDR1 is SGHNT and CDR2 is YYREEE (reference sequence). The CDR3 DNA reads TGTGCCAGCAGCTCTGCCGGGACAGGGCCTACCTACGAGCAGTACTTC. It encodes CASSSAGTGPTYEQYF.

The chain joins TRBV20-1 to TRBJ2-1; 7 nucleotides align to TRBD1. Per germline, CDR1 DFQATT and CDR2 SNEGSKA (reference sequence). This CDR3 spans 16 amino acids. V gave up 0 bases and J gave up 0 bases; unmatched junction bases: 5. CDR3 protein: CSAREMAGGSYNEQFF. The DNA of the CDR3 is TGCAGTGCTAGAGAGATGGCAGGGGGCTCCTACAATGAGCAGTTCTTC.

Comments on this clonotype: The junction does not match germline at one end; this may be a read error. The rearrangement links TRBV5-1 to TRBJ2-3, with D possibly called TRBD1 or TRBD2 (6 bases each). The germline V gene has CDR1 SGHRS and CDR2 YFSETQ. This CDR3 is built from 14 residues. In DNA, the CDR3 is TGCGCCAGCAGCCCTGGGGGGCGGTCAGATGCGCAGTATTTT. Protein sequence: CASSPGGRSDAQYF.

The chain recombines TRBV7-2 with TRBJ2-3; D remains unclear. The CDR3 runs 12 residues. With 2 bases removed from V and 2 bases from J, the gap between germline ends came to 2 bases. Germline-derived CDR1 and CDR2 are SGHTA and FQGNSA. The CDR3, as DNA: TGTGCCAGCAGCTTATTCACAGATACGCAGTATTTT. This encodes CASSLFTDTQYF.

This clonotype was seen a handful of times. CDR3 loop: CASSWGGINTDTQYF. CDR3 DNA: TGTGCCAGCAGCTGGGGGGGAATAAACACAGATACGCAGTATTTT. The V gene is TRBV7-9, the J gene TRBJ2-3; 7 bases align to TRBD2. This CDR3 has 15 residues. Germline CDR1 and CDR2: SEHNR and FQNEAQ (reference sequence). The V gene end was trimmed by 4 bases and the J gene end by 2 bases; junction bases not matched to a gene: 6.

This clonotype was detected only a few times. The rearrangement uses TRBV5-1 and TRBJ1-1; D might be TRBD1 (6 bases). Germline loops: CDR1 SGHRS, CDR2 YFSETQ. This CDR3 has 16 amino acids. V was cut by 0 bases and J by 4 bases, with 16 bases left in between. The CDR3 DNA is TGCGCCAGCAGCTTGGGGATAGGGGGGGCCAGCACTGAAGCTTTCTTT. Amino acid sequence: CASSLGIGGASTEAFF.

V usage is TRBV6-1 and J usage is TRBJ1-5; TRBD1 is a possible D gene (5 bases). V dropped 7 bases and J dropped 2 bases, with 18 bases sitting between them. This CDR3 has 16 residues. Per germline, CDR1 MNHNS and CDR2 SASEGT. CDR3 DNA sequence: TGTGCCAGCACCCCGGGGCAGGGCGGGCGCAATCAGCCCCAGCATTTT. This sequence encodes CASTPGQGGRNQPQHF.

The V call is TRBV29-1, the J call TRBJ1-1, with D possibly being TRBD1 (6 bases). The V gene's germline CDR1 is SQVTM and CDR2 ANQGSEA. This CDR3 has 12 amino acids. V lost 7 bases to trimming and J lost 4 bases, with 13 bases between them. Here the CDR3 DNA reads TGCAGCGCGGACAGAGGCGGCACTGAAGCTTTCTTT. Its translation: CSADRGGTEAFF.

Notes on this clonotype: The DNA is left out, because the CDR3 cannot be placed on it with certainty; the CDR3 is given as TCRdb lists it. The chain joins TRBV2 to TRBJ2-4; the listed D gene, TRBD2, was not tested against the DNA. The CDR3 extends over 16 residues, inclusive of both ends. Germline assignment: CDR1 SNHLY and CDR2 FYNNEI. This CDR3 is CASSEVLGMGENIQYF.

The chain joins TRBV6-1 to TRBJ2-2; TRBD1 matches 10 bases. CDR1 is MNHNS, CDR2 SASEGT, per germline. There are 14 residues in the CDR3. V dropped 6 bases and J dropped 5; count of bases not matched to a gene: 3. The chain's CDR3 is CASSLDRGTGELFF. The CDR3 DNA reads TGTGCCAGCAGCTTGGACAGGGGGACCGGGGAGCTGTTTTTT.

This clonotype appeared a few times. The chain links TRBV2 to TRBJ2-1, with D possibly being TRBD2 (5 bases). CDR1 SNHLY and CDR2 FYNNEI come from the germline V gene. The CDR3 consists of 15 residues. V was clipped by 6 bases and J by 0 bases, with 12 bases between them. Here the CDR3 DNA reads TGTGCCAGCAGGTACAGCGGCAGCTCCTACAATGAGCAGTTCTTC. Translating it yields CASRYSGSSYNEQFF. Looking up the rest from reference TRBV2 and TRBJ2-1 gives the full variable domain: EPEVTQTPSHQVTQMGQEVILRCVPISNHLYFYWYRQILGQKVEFLVSFYNNEISEKSEIFDDQFSVERPDGSNFTLKIRSTKLEDSAMYFCASRYSGSSYNEQFFGPGTRLTVL.

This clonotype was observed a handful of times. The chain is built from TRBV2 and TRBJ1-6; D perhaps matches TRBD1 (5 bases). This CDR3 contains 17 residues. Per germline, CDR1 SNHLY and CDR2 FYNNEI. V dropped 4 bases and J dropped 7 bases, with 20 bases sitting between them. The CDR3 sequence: CASSALGGIALNSPLHF. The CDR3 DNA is TGTGCCAGCAGTGCCCTCGGGGGGATTGCCCTGAATTCACCCCTCCACTTT.

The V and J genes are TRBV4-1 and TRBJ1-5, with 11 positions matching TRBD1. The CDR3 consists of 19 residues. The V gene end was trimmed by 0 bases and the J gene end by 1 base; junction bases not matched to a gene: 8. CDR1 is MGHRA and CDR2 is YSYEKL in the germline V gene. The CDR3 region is CASSQDYGQGAASNQPQHF. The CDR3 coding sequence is TGCGCCAGCAGCCAAGATTATGGACAGGGGGCAGCGAGCAATCAGCCCCAGCATTTT.

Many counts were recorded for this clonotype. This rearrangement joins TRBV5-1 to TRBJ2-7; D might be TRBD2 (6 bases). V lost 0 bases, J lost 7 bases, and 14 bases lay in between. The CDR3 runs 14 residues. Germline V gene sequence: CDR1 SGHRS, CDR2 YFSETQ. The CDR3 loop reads CASSLGDLANEQYF. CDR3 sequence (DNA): TGCGCCAGCAGCTTGGGCGACCTAGCGAATGAGCAGTACTTC.

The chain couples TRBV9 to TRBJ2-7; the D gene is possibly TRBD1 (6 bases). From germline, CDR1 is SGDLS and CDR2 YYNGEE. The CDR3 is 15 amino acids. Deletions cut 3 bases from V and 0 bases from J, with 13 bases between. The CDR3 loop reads CASSEGPGASYEQYF. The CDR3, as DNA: TGTGCCAGCAGCGAGGGACCAGGGGCCTCCTACGAGCAGTACTTC.

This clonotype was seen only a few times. This chain's CDR3 is CASSLSGGASGELFF. CDR3 in DNA: TGTGCCAGCAGCCTCAGCGGGGGGGCCTCCGGGGAGCTGTTTTTT. The rearrangement joins TRBV7-3 to TRBJ2-2, with TRBD2 matching 10 bases. Looked up from germline, CDR1 is SGHTA and CDR2 is FQGTGA. The V segment lost 5 bases and the J segment 6 bases; nucleotides outside the gene matches: 6. CDR3 length: 15 amino acids.